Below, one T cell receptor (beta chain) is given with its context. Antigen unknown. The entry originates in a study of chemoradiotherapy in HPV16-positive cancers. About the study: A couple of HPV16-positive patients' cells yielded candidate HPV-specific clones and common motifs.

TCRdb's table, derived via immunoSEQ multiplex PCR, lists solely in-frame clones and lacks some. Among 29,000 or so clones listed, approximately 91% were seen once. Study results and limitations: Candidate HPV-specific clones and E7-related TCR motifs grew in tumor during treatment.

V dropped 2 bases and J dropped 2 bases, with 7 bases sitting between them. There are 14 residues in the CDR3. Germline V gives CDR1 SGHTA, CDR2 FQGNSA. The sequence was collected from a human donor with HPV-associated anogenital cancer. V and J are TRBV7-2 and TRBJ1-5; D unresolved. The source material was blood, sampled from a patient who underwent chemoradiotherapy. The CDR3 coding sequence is TGTGCCAGCAGCTTAACGGTGGGCAATCAGCCCCAGCATTTT. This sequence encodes CASSLTVGNQPQHF.